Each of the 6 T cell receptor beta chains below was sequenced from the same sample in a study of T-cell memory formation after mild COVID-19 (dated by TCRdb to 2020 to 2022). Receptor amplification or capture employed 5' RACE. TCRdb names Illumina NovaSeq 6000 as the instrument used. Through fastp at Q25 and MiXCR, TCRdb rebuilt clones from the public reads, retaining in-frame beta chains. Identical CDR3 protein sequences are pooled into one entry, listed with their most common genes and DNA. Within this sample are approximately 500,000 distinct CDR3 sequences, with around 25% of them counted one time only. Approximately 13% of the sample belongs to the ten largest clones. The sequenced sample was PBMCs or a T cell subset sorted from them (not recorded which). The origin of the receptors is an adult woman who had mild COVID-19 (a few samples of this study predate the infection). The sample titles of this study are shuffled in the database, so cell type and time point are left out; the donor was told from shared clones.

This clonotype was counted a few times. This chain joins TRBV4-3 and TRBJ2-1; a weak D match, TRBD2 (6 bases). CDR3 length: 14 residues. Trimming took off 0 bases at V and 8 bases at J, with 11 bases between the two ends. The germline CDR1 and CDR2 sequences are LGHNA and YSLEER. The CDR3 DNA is TGCGCCAGCAGCCAAGATCTGGTAGCGGATGAGCAGTTCTTC. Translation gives CASSQDLVADEQFF.

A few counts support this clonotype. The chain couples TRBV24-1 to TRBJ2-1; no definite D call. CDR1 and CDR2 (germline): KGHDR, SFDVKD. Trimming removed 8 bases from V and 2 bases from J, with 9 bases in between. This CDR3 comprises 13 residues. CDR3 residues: CATTGPPYNEQFF. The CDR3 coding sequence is TGTGCCACCACCGGGCCCCCCTACAATGAGCAGTTCTTC.

The CDR3 DNA is TGCAGTGCTCCGGACGGATACAATGAGCAGTTCTTC. Residues: CSAPDGYNEQFF. The chain joins TRBV20-1 to TRBJ2-1; the D is unclear. Between the trimmed V and J ends, which lost 5 bases and 4 bases, there was a span of 9 bases. CDR1 and CDR2 (germline): DFQATT, SNEGSKA (reference sequence). The CDR3 loop spans 12 amino acids.

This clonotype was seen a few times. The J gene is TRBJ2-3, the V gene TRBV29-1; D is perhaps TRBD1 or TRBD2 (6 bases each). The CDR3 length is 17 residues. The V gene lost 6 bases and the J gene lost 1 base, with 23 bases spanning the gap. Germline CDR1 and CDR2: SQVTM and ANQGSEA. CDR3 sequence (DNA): TGCAGCGTAGGCGAAACAAGGGGGGTCCGAGGCACAGATACGCAGTATTTT. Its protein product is CSVGETRGVRGTDTQYF.

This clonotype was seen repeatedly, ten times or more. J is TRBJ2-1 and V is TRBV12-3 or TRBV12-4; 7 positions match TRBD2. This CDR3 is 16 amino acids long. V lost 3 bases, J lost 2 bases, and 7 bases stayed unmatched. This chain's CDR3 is CASSLFSGFTYNEQFF. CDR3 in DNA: TGTGCCAGCAGTTTGTTTAGCGGGTTTACCTACAATGAGCAGTTCTTC.

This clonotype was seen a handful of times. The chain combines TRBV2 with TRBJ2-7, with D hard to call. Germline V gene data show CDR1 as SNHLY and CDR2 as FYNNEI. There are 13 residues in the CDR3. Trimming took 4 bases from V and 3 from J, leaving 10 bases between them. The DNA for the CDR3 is TGTGCCAGCAGTGTTAACAGTAACTACGAGCAGTACTTC. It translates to CASSVNSNYEQYF.